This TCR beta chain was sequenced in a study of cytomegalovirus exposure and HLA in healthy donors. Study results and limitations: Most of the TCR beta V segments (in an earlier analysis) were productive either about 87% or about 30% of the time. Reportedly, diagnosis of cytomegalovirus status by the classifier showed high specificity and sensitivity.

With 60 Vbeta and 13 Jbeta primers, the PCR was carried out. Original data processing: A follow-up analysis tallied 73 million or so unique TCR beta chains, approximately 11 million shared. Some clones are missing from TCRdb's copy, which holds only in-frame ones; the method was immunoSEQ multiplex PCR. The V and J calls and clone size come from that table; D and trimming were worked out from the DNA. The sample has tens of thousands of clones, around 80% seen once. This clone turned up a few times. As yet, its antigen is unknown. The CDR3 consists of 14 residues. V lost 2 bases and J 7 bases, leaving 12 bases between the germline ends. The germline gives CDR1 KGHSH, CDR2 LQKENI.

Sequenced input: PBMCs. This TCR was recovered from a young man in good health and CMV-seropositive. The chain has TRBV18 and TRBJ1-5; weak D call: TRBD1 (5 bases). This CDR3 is CASSPAGSYQPQHF. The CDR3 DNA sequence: TGTGCCAGCTCACCAGCAGGGTCATACCAGCCCCAGCATTTT.